The entry below gives a single T cell receptor (beta chain) sequence along with its context. Profiling relied on immunoSEQ multiplex PCR, and the TCRdb table lists in-frame clones only, not all of them. Here the sample spans 16,000 or so clones, around four fifths being singletons. V lost 4 bases and J 8 bases, leaving 15 bases between the germline ends. Germline V lookup: CDR1 ENHRY, CDR2 SYGVKD. This CDR3 contains 14 residues. These data belong to a study of OX40 agonist ivuxolimab in advanced cancers. Sequenced material: CD4+ or CD8+ T cells sorted from blood, taken in a trial of the OX40 agonist ivuxolimab. The TCR originated in an adult with an advanced solid tumor such as melanoma, head and neck, liver or kidney cancer. The rearrangement uses TRBV10-3 and TRBJ2-1; D is perhaps TRBD1 (6 bases). In nucleotides, the CDR3 is TGTGCCATCAGTGTGGGGGCAGCCAGCGATGAGCAGTTCTTC. It is translated as CAISVGAASDEQFF.